A selection of T cell receptor beta chains follows, all from one sample in a study of blood T cell repertoires in COVID-19. The table came from immunoSEQ multiplex PCR; TCRdb's copy has only in-frame clones and leaves some out. The top ten hold around 5.2% of the sample, which has 180,000 or so clones, 85% seen once. The sample consisted of peripheral blood. The origin of the receptors is an elderly woman with acute or convalescent COVID-19. Each CDR3 is given with its conserved first and last residue. Fields, in order: J gene, V gene, D gene, clone size, CDR3 protein, CDR3 DNA. The D gene is left open where the match is weak. The size field is filled for only some rows; it gives once, few, many or a size class.

TRBJ1-1 TRBV18 NA once CASSVTVDTEAFF TGTGCCAGCTCCGTGACAGTTGACACTGAAGCTTTCTTT
TRBJ2-2 TRBV5-5 NA few CASSRGYLNTGELFF TGTGCCAGCAGTCGAGGATACTTGAACACCGGGGAGCTGTTTTTT
TRBJ2-7 TRBV15 TRBD2 NA CATSGIAGGPGEQYF TGTGCCACCAGCGGTATAGCGGGAGGGCCAGGGGAGCAGTACTTC
TRBJ2-5 TRBV5-1 TRBD2 NA CASSFREGLQETQYF TGCGCCAGCAGCTTCAGGGAGGGCCTCCAAGAGACCCAGTACTTC
TRBJ2-1 TRBV6-6 NA NA CASSYDSPIQFF TGTGCCAGCAGTTACGACAGTCCGATACAGTTCTTC
TRBJ1-1 TRBV3-1/TRBV3-2 NA NA CASSRRGQNTEAFF TGTGCCAGCAGCCGCAGGGGACAGAACACTGAAGCTTTCTTT
TRBJ2-2 TRBV9 TRBD1 NA CASSVPDRENTGELFF TGTGCCAGCAGCGTCCCGGACAGGGAGAACACCGGGGAGCTGTTTTTT
TRBJ2-7 TRBV14 NA once CASSQDRQGRYEQYF TGTGCCAGCAGCCAAGATAGGCAGGGGCGCTACGAGCAGTACTTC
TRBJ1-3 TRBV2 NA NA CASSMARGAGNTIYF TGTGCCAGCAGTATGGCCCGGGGAGCTGGAAACACCATATATTTT
TRBJ2-5 TRBV19 TRBD2 once CASSIGSGRVETQYF TGTGCCAGTAGTATAGGTTCAGGGAGGGTAGAGACCCAGTACTTC
TRBJ2-7 TRBV7-8 TRBD2 few CASSLALAGGVSYEQYF TGTGCCAGCAGCTTAGCGCTAGCGGGGGGGGTTTCCTACGAGCAGTACTTC
TRBJ1-4 TRBV28 NA NA CASSSDSEKLFF TGTGCCAGCAGTTCGGACAGTGAAAAACTGTTTTTT